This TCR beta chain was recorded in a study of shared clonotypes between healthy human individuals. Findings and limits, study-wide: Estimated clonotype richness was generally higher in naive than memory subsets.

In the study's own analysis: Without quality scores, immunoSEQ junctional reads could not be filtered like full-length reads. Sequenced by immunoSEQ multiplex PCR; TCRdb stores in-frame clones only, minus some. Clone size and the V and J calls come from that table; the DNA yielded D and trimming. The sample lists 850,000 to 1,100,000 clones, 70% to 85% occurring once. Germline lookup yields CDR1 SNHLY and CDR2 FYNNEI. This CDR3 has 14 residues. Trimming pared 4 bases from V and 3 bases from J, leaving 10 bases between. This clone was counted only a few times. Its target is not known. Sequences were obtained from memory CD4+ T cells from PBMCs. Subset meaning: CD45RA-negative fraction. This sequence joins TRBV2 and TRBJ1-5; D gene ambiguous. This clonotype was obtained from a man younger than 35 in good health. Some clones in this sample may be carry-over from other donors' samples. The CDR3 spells CASSADHNNQPQHF. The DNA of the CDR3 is TGTGCCAGCAGTGCGGACCACAACAATCAGCCCCAGCATTTT.